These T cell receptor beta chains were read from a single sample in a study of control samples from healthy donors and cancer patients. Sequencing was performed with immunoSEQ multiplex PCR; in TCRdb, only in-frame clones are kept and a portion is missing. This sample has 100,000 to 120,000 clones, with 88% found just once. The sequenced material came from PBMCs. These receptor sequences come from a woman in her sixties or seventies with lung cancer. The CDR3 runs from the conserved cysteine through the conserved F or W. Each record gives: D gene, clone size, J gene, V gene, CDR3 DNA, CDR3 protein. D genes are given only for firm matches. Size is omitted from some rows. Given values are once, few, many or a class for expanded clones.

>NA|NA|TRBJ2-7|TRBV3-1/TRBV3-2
TGTGCCAGCAGCCCCAGGCGGGCTAGGAGTTACGAGCAGTACTTC
CASSPRRARSYEQYF
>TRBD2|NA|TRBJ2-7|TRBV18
TGTGCCAGCTCCCACCCCGGGGGGTCCAGTCCCTACGAGCAGTACTTC
CASSHPGGSSPYEQYF
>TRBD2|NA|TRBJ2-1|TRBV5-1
TGCGCCAGCAGCTTGTCACTAGCGGGGGCGCCCAGGGATGAGCAGTTCTTC
CASSLSLAGAPRDEQFF
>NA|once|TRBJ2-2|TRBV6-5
TGTGCCAGCATATCGCCCAACACCGGGGAGCTGTTTTTT
CASISPNTGELFF
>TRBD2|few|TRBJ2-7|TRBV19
TGTGCCAGTAGTATAGGGGCTAGCGGGAACTACGAGCAGTACTTC
CASSIGASGNYEQYF
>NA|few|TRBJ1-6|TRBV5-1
TGCGCCAGCAGCCAAAGGGAGGGGAGGAATTCACCCCTCCACTTT
CASSQREGRNSPLHF
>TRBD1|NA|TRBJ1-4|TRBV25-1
TGTGCCAGCAGTGCCCTGACAGGGGGCGAAGAAAAACTGTTTTTT
CASSALTGGEEKLFF
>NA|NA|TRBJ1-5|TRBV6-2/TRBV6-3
TGTGCCAGCAGTGAGGGACCTGAGCCCCAGCATTTT
CASSEGPEPQHF
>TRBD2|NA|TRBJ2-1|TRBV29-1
TGCAGCGTTGGCCTGACTAGCGGGAGACCTGAGCAGTTCTTC
CSVGLTSGRPEQFF
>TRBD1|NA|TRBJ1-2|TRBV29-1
TGCGGCGTGGCGGACAGGGGAGCGAGCTACACCTTC
CGVADRGASYTF
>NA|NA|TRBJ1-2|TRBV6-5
TGTGCCAGCAGTACCAGAAGGCAGAATTATGGCTACACCTTC
CASSTRRQNYGYTF
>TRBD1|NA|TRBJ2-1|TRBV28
TGTGCCAGCGGTGGGACAGGCCCCGTTGATGAGCAGTTCTTC
CASGGTGPVDEQFF
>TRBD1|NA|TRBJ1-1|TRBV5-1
TGCGCCAGCAGCCGGGACAGGGGGGTTTTAGAAGCTTTCTTT
CASSRDRGVLEAFF
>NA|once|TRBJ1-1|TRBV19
TGTGCCAGTACCAACGAATTTGGCATGAACACTGAAGCTTTCTTT
CASTNEFGMNTEAFF
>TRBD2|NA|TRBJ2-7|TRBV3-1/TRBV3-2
TGTGCCAGCAGCCAAGATCCCGGACTAGCGGGCCGCGAGCAGTACTTC
CASSQDPGLAGREQYF
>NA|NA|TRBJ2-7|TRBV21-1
TGTGCCAGCAGCACCACCGGGACTAGAGCTACCCTCTGCGAGCAGTACTTC
CASSTTGTRATLCEQYF
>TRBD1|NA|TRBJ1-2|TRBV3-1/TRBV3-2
TGTGCCAGCAGCCACCAACAGGGGGAAGATGGCTACACCTTC
CASSHQQGEDGYTF